This TCR beta chain emerged from a study of blood T cells in healthy people across ages. Combining a sample-barcoded 5' primer with a J-beta primer mix, a second PCR ran for roughly 7 to 12 cycles. A single record per CDR3 protein comes from TCRdb applying MiXCR to the 5' RACE reads. The sample consists of some 1.4 million distinct CDR3 sequences, 42% of them appearing once. The length of the CDR3 is 14 residues. The chain couples TRBV21-1 to TRBJ2-7. TRBV21-1 is listed as a pseudogene. The sequencing input was blood. This receptor was identified in a woman under 30 in good health. The CDR3 region is CASSSVSVRYEQYF. The CDR3, as DNA: TGTGCCAGCAGTTCGGTGAGTGTGCGCTACGAGCAGTACTTC.